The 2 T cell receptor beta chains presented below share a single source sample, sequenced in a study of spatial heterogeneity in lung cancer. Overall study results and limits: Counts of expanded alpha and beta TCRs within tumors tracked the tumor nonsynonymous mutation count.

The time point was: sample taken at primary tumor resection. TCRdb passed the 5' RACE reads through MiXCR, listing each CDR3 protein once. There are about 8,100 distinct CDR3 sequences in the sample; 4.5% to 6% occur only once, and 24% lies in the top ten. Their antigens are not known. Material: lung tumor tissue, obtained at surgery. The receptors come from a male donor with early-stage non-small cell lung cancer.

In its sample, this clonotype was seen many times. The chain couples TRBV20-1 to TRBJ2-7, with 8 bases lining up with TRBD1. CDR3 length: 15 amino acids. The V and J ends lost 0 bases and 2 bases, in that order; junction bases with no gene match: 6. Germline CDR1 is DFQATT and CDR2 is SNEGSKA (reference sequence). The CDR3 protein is CSARDGQGAAYEQYF. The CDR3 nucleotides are TGCAGTGCTAGAGATGGGCAGGGGGCAGCCTACGAGCAGTACTTC.

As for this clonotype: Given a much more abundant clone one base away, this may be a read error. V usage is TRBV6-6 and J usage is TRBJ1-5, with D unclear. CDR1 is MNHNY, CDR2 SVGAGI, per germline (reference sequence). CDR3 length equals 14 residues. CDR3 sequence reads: CASSYSPRSQPRHF. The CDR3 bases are TGTGCCAGCAGTTACTCACCCAGATCCCAGCCCCGGCATTTT.